These 30 T cell receptor beta chains were sequenced from one sample in a study of PD-1 blockade in classical Hodgkin lymphoma. Repertoires were generated with immunoSEQ multiplex PCR, while TCRdb's copy carries only in-frame clones and drops some. Of about 98,000 clones listed, roughly 81% are singletons. Each and every patient relapsed after autologous stem cell transplantation, and patients got differing brentuximab vedotin exposure. Sample: peripheral blood mononuclear cells (PBMCs), taken before the second cycle of nivolumab. The receptors shown here come from a human donor with classical Hodgkin lymphoma.

The V gene is TRBV20-1, the J gene TRBJ2-1, with unresolved D. CDR1 DFQATT and CDR2 SNEGSKA come from the germline V gene (reference sequence). The CDR3 has 11 amino acids. Trimming removed 6 bases from V and 13 bases from J, with 16 bases in between. The CDR3 sequence is CSALDHPLQFF. DNA of the CDR3: TGCAGTGCGTTGGACCACCCTCTCCAGTTCTTC.

This clone appeared a few times. The chain couples TRBV15 to TRBJ2-5; D unclear. The V end was cut by 0 bases, the J end by 4 bases, with 12 bases between. The germline CDR1 and CDR2 sequences are LNHNV and YYDKDF (reference sequence). The CDR3 is made up of 15 amino acids. CDR3 amino acids: CATSRDAGPIETQYF. CDR3 sequence (DNA): TGTGCCACCAGCAGAGACGCCGGCCCCATAGAGACCCAGTACTTC.

This chain connects TRBV10-3 to TRBJ2-2, with 9 bases that match TRBD2. J lost 4 bases, V lost 7 bases, and 10 bases had no gene match. The CDR3 has 16 residues. Germline assignment: CDR1 ENHRY and CDR2 SYGVKD. The CDR3 DNA reads TGTGCCATCACGGCTAGCGGGATTCTTGGCACCGGGGAGCTGTTTTTT. As protein: CAITASGILGTGELFF.

V gene TRBV7-9 combines with J gene TRBJ2-1; D unclear. Trimming removed 0 bases from V and 9 bases from J, with 9 bases in between. The length of the CDR3 is 13 residues. Germline V CDR1 and CDR2: SEHNR, FQNEAQ (reference sequence). This chain's CDR3 is CASSLATLPEQFF. The CDR3 bases are TGTGCCAGCAGCTTAGCGACCTTACCTGAGCAGTTCTTC.

This chain joins TRBV29-1 and TRBJ2-1; 11 positions match TRBD2. V lost 6 bases, J lost 6 bases, and 10 bases stayed unmatched. CDR1 and CDR2 (germline): SQVTM, ANQGSEA. The CDR3 contains 15 residues. The chain's CDR3 is CSVSGLAGVVNEQFF. The CDR3 DNA reads as TGCAGCGTGAGCGGACTAGCGGGCGTGGTCAATGAGCAGTTCTTC.

This sequence joins TRBV5-1 and TRBJ1-1; the D is unclear. Germline V CDR1 and CDR2: SGHRS, YFSETQ. The CDR3 sequence is 16 residues long. V was trimmed by 1 base and J by 1 base, leaving 14 bases between them. This chain's CDR3 is CASSLLGTQQNTEAFF. CDR3 sequence (DNA): TGCGCCAGCAGCTTGCTGGGAACGCAACAGAACACTGAAGCTTTCTTT.

This clone turned up a few times. This chain uses TRBV4-1 with TRBJ2-3, with a tentative D call TRBD2 (5 bases). V dropped 1 base and J dropped 1 base, with 9 bases sitting between them. Looked up from germline, CDR1 is MGHRA and CDR2 is YSYEKL. The CDR3 runs 15 residues. Here the CDR3 DNA reads TGCGCCAGCAGCCAAGTAATTAGCGGCACAGATACGCAGTATTTT. It specifies CASSQVISGTDTQYF.

The chain joins TRBV15 to TRBJ2-3; 7 bases agree with TRBD1. J gave up 0 bases and V 1 base, and 13 bases lay outside the gene matches. Germline lookup yields CDR1 LNHNV and CDR2 YYDKDF (reference sequence). This CDR3 region has 19 residues. CDR3 sequence reads: CATSRGQGVLMASTDTQYF. DNA of the CDR3: TGTGCCACCAGCAGAGGTCAGGGGGTATTGATGGCCAGCACAGATACGCAGTATTTT.

The V gene is TRBV19, the J gene TRBJ2-1; 11 positions agree with TRBD2. This CDR3 spans 16 amino acids. Germline CDR1 is LNHDA and CDR2 is SQIVND (reference sequence). V trimming: 5 bases; J trimming: 0 bases; junction bases outside the gene matches: 3. CDR3 in amino acids: CASSGTSGSSYNEQFF. The CDR3, as DNA: TGTGCCAGTAGTGGGACTAGCGGCAGCTCCTACAATGAGCAGTTCTTC.

This chain uses TRBV2 with TRBJ2-1; no reliable D call. The CDR3 totals 13 residues. V gave up 1 base and J gave up 13 bases, with 14 bases separating them. Germline V gives CDR1 SNHLY, CDR2 FYNNEI. CDR3 amino acids: CASSEEAGPLQFF. The CDR3 DNA reads as TGTGCCAGCAGTGAAGAGGCCGGCCCACTCCAGTTCTTC.

The chain is built from TRBV6-6 and TRBJ2-3, with 7 bases lining up with TRBD1. The V and J ends lost 7 bases and 4 bases, in that order; junction bases with no gene match: 8. This CDR3 spans 14 amino acids. Germline V lookup: CDR1 MNHNY, CDR2 SVGAGI (reference sequence). The CDR3 nucleotides read TGTGCCAGCACAGGGGGATCGATGGCAGATACGCAGTATTTT. Its protein product is CASTGGSMADTQYF.

The V call is TRBV4-3, the J call TRBJ1-2, with a possible D match to TRBD1 (5 bases). Trimming stripped 4 bases from V and 2 bases from J, with 14 bases between. Per the germline V gene, CDR1 is LGHNA and CDR2 is YSLEER. CDR3 length: 15 amino acids. CDR3 amino acids: CASSPSPGANYGYTF. The CDR3, as DNA: TGCGCCAGCAGCCCCTCACCTGGGGCAAACTATGGCTACACCTTC.

The V call is TRBV29-1, the J call TRBJ2-5; no reliable D call. CDR1 and CDR2 from the germline V gene are SQVTM and ANQGSEA. The V end was cut by 5 bases, the J end by 3 bases, with 13 bases between. This CDR3 is 13 amino acids long. The CDR3 reads CSVTLGWKETQYF. The CDR3, as DNA: TGCAGCGTTACCCTTGGTTGGAAAGAGACCCAGTACTTC.

The chain joins TRBV6-6 to TRBJ2-7, with D uncertain. Per the germline V gene, CDR1 is MNHNY and CDR2 is SVGAGI (reference sequence). Trimming pared 5 bases from V and 4 bases from J, leaving 15 bases between. CDR3 length equals 14 residues. The CDR3 here is CASSPGTSLYEQYF. The CDR3 bases are TGTGCCAGCAGTCCCGGCACTTCCCTTTACGAGCAGTACTTC.

This chain joins TRBV5-6 and TRBJ2-7, with 14 bases fitting TRBD2. The CDR3 loop spans 16 amino acids. V dropped 4 bases and J dropped 3; count of bases not matched to a gene: 6. Germline assignment: CDR1 SGHDT and CDR2 YYEEEE. CDR3 residues: CASSLGTSGSRYEQYF. The CDR3 DNA follows: TGTGCCAGCAGCCTCGGGACTAGCGGGAGCCGCTACGAGCAGTACTTC.

The chain couples TRBV28 to TRBJ2-2; 7 nucleotides match TRBD1. V lost 9 bases and J lost 8; bases outside the gene matches: 12. CDR3 length equals 14 residues. Germline V gene data show CDR1 as MDHEN and CDR2 as SYDVKM. The CDR3 DNA reads TGTGCCAGTACCCCGTGGGGACAGTGGGGGGAGCTGTTTTTT. Translating gives CASTPWGQWGELFF. Full variable domain (outside the CDR3, taken from reference TRBV28 and TRBJ2-2): DVKVTQSSRYLVKRTGEKVFLECVQDMDHENMFWYRQDPGLGLRLIYFSYDVKMKEKGDIPEGYSVSREKKERFSLILESASTNQTSMYLCASTPWGQWGELFFGEGSRLTVL.

The chain couples TRBV12-5 to TRBJ2-3; D is possibly TRBD2 (6 bases). The V end was cut by 1 base, the J end by 3 bases, with 23 bases between. CDR1 is LGHNT, CDR2 FRNRAP, per germline. This CDR3 has 19 amino acids. For the CDR3, the DNA is TGTGCTAGTGGTTTGGGCCCGGGATGGGCGGGAAGGAAGACAGATACGCAGTATTTT. Its protein product is CASGLGPGWAGRKTDTQYF. Combining the CDR3 with reference TRBV12-5 and TRBJ2-3 gives the whole variable domain DARVTQTPRHKVTEMGQEVTMRCQPILGHNTVFWYRQTMMQGLELLAYFRNRAPLDDSGMPKDRFSAEMPDATLATLKIQPSEPRDSAVYFCASGLGPGWAGRKTDTQYFGPGTRLTVL.

This clone was detected once. J is TRBJ2-1 and V is TRBV9; D possibly corresponds to TRBD1 (6 bases). Trimming shortened V by 0 bases and J by 6 bases, and 10 bases separated the two germline ends. The length of the CDR3 is 14 residues. Germline CDR1 is SGDLS and CDR2 is YYNGEE. For the CDR3, the DNA is TGTGCCAGCAGCGTAGCAACAGGGCCCAATGAGCAGTTCTTC. It encodes CASSVATGPNEQFF.

Here the CDR3 reads CASSPGTPGEQFF. As DNA, the CDR3 is TGTGCCAGCAGCCCTGGGACCCCTGGTGAGCAGTTCTTC. J is TRBJ2-1 and V is TRBV7-7, with D perhaps assigned TRBD1 or TRBD2 (5 bases each). Between the trimmed V and J ends, which lost 5 bases and 9 bases, there was a span of 14 bases. This CDR3 is 13 amino acids long. The germline V gene has CDR1 SSHAT and CDR2 FNYEAQ (reference sequence).

The V call is TRBV25-1, the J call TRBJ2-6; D not resolved. V was cut by 1 base and J by 2 bases, with 6 bases left in between. The CDR3 consists of 15 residues. Germline values: CDR1 MGHDK, CDR2 SYGVNS. This CDR3 reads CASSEFRAGANVLTF. The CDR3 DNA is TGTGCCAGCAGTGAATTTAGGGCTGGGGCCAACGTCCTGACTTTC.

The rearrangement joins TRBV9 to TRBJ2-2; D not certain. The CDR3 consists of 16 residues. V was shortened by 0 bases and J by 0 bases, with 9 bases between the two germline ends. Per the germline V gene, CDR1 is SGDLS and CDR2 is YYNGEE. The CDR3 here is CASSVEPGPNTGELFF. The DNA for the CDR3 is TGTGCCAGCAGCGTAGAGCCGGGCCCGAACACCGGGGAGCTGTTTTTT.

The rearrangement joins TRBV10-3 to TRBJ2-6; tentatively, D is TRBD1 or TRBD2 (5 bases each). The CDR3 has 14 amino acids. Germline CDR1 ENHRY, CDR2 SYGVKD. Trimming took off 8 bases at V and 0 bases at J, with 8 bases between the two ends. DNA for the CDR3: TGTGCCATCGGGGGTCCCTCTGGGGCCAACGTCCTGACTTTC. Translated: CAIGGPSGANVLTF.

The chain combines TRBV5-1 with TRBJ1-3; the D gene is possibly TRBD1 (5 bases). The germline V gene encodes CDR1 SGHRS and CDR2 YFSETQ. Deletions cut 3 bases from V and 3 bases from J, with 10 bases between. This CDR3 is built from 14 residues. In DNA, the CDR3 is TGCGCCAGCAGCTCCGGGACGGATGGAAACACCATATATTTT. It is translated as CASSSGTDGNTIYF.

This chain joins TRBV18 and TRBJ2-7; 7 bases match TRBD1. V lost 3 bases, J lost 5 bases, and 7 bases stayed unmatched. Germline V gene sequence: CDR1 KGHSH, CDR2 LQKENI. The CDR3 runs 14 residues. This chain's CDR3 is CASSPGTVINEQYF. The CDR3, as DNA: TGTGCCAGCTCACCTGGGACAGTCATAAACGAGCAGTACTTC. Full variable domain (remainder filled in from reference TRBV18 and TRBJ2-7): NAGVMQNPRHLVRRRGQEARLRCSPMKGHSHVYWYRQLPEEGLKFMVYLQKENIIDESGMPKERFSAEFPKEGPSILRIQQVVRGDSAAYFCASSPGTVINEQYFGPGTRLTVT.

The V call is TRBV28, the J call TRBJ2-7, with 7 bases matching TRBD1. The CDR3 totals 12 residues. V shed 4 bases, J shed 5 bases, and the junction held 2 bases outside the gene matches. The germline CDR1 and CDR2 sequences are MDHEN and SYDVKM. CDR3 loop: CASSSQGDEQYF. For the CDR3, the DNA is TGTGCCAGCAGTTCCCAGGGGGACGAGCAGTACTTC.

The chain has TRBV5-1 and TRBJ2-7; TRBD2 agrees at 13 bases. Trimming took 0 bases from V and 5 from J; bases not matched to a gene: 8. CDR1 is SGHRS, CDR2 YFSETQ, per germline. The length of the CDR3 is 17 residues. In DNA, the CDR3 is TGCGCCAGCAGCTTGGGACTAGCGGGAGGACGAGGTGACGAGCAGTACTTC. Its protein product is CASSLGLAGGRGDEQYF.

This chain connects TRBV13 to TRBJ1-1; the D is unclear. The CDR3 has 13 residues. CDR1 is PRHDT, CDR2 FYEKMQ, per germline (reference sequence). Trimming took off 5 bases at V and 0 bases at J, with 7 bases between the two ends. CDR3 sequence (DNA): TGTGCCAGCAGCCCCCCTTTGAACACTGAAGCTTTCTTT. Translating gives CASSPPLNTEAFF.

This clone was counted between two and nine times. The chain employs TRBV6-6 and TRBJ1-1; D call uncertain. The germline V and J ends were trimmed by 2 bases and 1 base, with 5 bases remaining between them. The CDR3 totals 13 residues. The germline CDR1 and CDR2 sequences are MNHNY and SVGAGI (reference sequence). This chain's CDR3 is CASSYDGNTEAFF. The CDR3 region has the DNA TGTGCCAGCAGTTACGACGGGAACACTGAAGCTTTCTTT.

The gene calls are TRBV30 and TRBJ2-5, with D perhaps matching TRBD2 (7 bases). Germline V CDR1 and CDR2: GTSNPN, SVGIG (reference sequence). Trimming cost V 1 base and J 4 bases, with 10 bases left between them. The CDR3 length is 13 residues. CDR3 residues: CAWSEGGGETQYF. The CDR3 DNA follows: TGTGCCTGGAGTGAGGGGGGGGGAGAGACCCAGTACTTC.

This clone was seen a handful of times. This chain connects TRBV5-1 to TRBJ2-3, with D perhaps matching TRBD2 (5 bases). V lost 0 bases, J lost 4 bases, and 12 bases lay in between. CDR3 size: 15 residues. CDR1 is SGHRS and CDR2 is YFSETQ in the germline V gene. CDR3 nucleotides: TGCGCCAGCAGCTTGGGGGCCTTGAGGGCAGATACGCAGTATTTT. Residues: CASSLGALRADTQYF.